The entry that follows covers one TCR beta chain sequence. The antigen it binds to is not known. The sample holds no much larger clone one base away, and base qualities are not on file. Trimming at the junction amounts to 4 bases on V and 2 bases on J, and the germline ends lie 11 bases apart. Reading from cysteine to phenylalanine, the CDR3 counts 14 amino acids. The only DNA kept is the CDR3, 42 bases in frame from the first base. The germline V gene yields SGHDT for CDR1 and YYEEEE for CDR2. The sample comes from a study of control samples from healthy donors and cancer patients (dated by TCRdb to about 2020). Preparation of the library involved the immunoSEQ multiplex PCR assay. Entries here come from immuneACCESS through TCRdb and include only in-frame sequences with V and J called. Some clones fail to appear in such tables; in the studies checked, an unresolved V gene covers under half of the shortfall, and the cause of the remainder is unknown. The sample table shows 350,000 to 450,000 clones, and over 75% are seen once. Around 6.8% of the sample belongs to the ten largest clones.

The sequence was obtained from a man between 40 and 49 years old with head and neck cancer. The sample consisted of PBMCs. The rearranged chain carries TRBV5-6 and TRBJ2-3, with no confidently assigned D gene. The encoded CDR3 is CASSLRGSTDTQYF. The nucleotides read TGTGCCAGCAGCCTAAGAGGATCCACAGATACGCAGTATTTT.